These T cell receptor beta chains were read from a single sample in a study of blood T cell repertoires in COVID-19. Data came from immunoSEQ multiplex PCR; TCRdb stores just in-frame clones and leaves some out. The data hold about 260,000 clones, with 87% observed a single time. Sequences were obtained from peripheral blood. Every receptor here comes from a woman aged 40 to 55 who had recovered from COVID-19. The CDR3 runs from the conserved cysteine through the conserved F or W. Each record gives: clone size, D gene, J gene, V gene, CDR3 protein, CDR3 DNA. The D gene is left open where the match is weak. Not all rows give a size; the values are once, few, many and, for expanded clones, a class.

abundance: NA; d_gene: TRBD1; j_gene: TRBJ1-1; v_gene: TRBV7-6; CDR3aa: CASSFRQGRGTEAFF; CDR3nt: TGTGCCAGCAGCTTTAGACAGGGCCGGGGGACTGAAGCTTTCTTT
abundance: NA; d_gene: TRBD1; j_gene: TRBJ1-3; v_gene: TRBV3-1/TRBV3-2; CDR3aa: CASSHRARGREAGNTIYF; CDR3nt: TGTGCCAGCAGCCACCGAGCGAGGGGGCGCGAGGCCGGAAACACCATATATTTT
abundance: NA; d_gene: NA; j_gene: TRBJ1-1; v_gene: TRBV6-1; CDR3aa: CASSEVRGVTEAFF; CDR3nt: TGTGCCAGCAGTGAGGTCAGGGGAGTCACTGAAGCTTTCTTT
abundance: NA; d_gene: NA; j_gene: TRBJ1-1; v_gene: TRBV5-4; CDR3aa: CASSFRNTEAFF; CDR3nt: TGTGCCAGCAGCTTCCGGAACACTGAAGCTTTCTTT
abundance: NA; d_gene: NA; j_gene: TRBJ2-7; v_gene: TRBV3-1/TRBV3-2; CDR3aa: CASSQRSSYEQYF; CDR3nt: TGTGCCAGCAGCCAAAGGAGCTCCTACGAGCAGTACTTC
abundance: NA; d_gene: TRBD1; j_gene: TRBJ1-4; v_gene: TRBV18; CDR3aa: CASSSDRGEKLFF; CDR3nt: TGTGCCAGCTCATCGGACAGGGGGGAAAAACTGTTTTTT
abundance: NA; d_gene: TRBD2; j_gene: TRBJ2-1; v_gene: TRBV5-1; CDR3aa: CASSPEGGGAYNEQFF; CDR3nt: TGCGCCAGCAGCCCGGAGGGCGGGGGGGCCTACAATGAGCAGTTCTTC
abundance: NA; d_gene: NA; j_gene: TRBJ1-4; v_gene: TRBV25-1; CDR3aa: CASSGTGPPNEKLFF; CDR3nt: TGTGCCAGCAGTGGTACAGGGCCACCTAATGAAAAACTGTTTTTT
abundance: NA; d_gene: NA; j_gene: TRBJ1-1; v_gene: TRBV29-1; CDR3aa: CSVDRQITEAFF; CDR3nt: TGCAGCGTTGATAGACAGATCACTGAAGCTTTCTTT
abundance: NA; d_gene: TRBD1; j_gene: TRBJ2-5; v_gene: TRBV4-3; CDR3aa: CASSRAGTGKETQYF; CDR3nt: TGCGCCAGCAGCCGAGCCGGGACAGGGAAAGAGACCCAGTACTTC
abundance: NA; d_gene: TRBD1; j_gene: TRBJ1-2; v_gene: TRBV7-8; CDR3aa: CASSVDRVLGYTF; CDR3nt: TGTGCCAGCAGCGTCGACAGGGTCCTCGGCTACACCTTC
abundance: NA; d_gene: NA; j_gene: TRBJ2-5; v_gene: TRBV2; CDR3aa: CASTQGGNQETQYF; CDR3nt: TGTGCCAGCACTCAAGGGGGTAACCAAGAGACCCAGTACTTC
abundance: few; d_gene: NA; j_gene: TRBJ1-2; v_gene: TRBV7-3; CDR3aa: CASSPDPGRHYTF; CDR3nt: TGTGCCAGCAGCCCCGACCCCGGCAGGCACTACACCTTC
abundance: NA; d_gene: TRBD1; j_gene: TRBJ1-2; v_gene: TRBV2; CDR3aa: CASSSKTGGLYGYTF; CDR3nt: TGTGCCAGCAGTTCCAAGACAGGGGGCCTCTATGGCTACACCTTC
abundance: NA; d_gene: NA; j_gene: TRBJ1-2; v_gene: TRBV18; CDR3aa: CASSTEGFSGYTF; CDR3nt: TGTGCCAGCTCGACGGAGGGATTTAGCGGCTACACCTTC
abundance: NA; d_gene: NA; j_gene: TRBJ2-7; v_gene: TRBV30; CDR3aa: CAWSAGQSYEQYF; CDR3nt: TGTGCCTGGAGTGCAGGCCAGTCCTACGAGCAGTACTTC
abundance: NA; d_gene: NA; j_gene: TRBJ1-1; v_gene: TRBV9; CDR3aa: CASSARGYSTEAFF; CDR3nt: TGTGCCAGCAGCGCACGGGGGTACAGCACTGAAGCTTTCTTT
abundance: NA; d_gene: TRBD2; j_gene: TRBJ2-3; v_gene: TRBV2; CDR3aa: CASSDRRGALTDTQYF; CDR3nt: TGTGCCAGCAGTGATAGGCGGGGGGCCCTCACAGATACGCAGTATTTT
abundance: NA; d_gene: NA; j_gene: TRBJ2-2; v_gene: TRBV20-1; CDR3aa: CSASSGKERELFF; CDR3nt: TGCAGTGCTAGTTCAGGGAAGGAAAGGGAGCTGTTTTTT
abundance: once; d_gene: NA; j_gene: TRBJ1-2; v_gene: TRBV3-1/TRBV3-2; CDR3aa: CASSQLSGGYTF; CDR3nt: TGTGCCAGCAGCCAGCTGTCGGGAGGCTACACCTTC
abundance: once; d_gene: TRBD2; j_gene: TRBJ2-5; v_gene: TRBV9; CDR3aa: CASSVHGLAGRETQYF; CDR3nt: TGTGCCAGCAGCGTACACGGACTAGCGGGGCGAGAGACCCAGTACTTC
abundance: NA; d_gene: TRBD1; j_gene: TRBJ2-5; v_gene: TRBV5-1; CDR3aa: CASSLVGTGLRETQYF; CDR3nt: TGCGCCAGCAGCTTGGTAGGGACAGGGCTGAGGGAGACCCAGTACTTC
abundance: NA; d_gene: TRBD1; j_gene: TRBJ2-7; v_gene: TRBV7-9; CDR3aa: CASSPRTGAYEQYF; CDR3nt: TGTGCCAGCAGCCCGCGTACAGGGGCCTACGAGCAGTACTTC
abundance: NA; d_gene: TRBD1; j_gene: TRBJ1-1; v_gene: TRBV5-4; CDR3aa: CASSSPGQGLVNTEAFF; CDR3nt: TGTGCCAGCAGCTCCCCGGGACAGGGATTAGTGAACACTGAAGCTTTCTTT
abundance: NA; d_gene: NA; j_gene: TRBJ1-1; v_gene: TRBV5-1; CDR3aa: CASSYLQGMNTEAFF; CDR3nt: TGCGCCAGCAGCTATTTACAGGGCATGAACACTGAAGCTTTCTTT
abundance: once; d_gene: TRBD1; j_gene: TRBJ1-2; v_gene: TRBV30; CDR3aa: CAWSSLQGGIYGYTF; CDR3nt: TGTGCCTGGAGTTCTCTACAGGGGGGTATCTATGGCTACACCTTC
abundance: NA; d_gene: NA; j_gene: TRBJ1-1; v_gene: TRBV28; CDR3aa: CASSQGYTEAFF; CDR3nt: TGTGCCAGCAGCCAGGGGTACACTGAAGCTTTCTTT
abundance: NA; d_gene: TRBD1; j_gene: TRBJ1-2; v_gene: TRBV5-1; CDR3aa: CASSSGQGGGYGYTF; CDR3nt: TGCGCCAGCAGCTCCGGACAGGGTGGAGGCTATGGCTACACCTTC
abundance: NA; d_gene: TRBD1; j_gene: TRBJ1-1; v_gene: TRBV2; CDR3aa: CASSYGQGLSEAFF; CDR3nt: TGTGCCAGCAGCTACGGACAGGGGCTTTCTGAAGCTTTCTTT